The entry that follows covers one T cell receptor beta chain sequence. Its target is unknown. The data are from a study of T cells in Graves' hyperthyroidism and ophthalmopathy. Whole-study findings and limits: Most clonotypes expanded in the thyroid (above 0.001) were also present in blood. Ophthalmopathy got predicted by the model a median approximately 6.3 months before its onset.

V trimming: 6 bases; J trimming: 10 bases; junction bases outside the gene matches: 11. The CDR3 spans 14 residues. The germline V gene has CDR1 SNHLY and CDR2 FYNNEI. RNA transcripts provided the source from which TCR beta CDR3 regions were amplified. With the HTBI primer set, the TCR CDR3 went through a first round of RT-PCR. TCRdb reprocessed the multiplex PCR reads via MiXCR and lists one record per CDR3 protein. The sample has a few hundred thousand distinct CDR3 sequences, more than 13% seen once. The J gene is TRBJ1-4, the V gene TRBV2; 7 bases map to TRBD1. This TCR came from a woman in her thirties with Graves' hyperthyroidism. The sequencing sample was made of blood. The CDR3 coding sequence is TGTGCCAGCAGCCTTAGAGGGGGCGGGGGAAAACTGTTTTTT. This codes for CASSLRGGGGKLFF.